The rows below give T cell receptor beta chains drawn from one sample of a study of technical replicates of blood from a handful of donors. Data came from immunoSEQ multiplex PCR; TCRdb stores just in-frame clones and leaves some out. The sample lists about 100,000 clones; approximately 96% were seen once. Sequencing was carried out using T cells isolated from PBMCs. The source is a human donor in good health. Each CDR3 is given with its conserved first and last residue. Each record gives: clone size, J gene, D gene, V gene, CDR3 DNA, CDR3 protein. The D gene is left open where the match is weak. Part of the rows lack a size; the others show once, few, many or a class for expanded clones.

>-|TRBJ1-5|TRBD1|TRBV18
TGTGCCAGCTCATCGGGACAGGGCAATCAGCCCCAGCATTTT
CASSSGQGNQPQHF
>-|TRBJ1-1|-|TRBV30
TGTGCCTGGAGTACGGTGAACACTGAAGCTTTCTTT
CAWSTVNTEAFF
>-|TRBJ2-1|TRBD2|TRBV7-7
TGTGCCAGCAGCCCCATTAGCGGGAGGGCTTACAATGAGCAGTTCTTC
CASSPISGRAYNEQFF
>-|TRBJ1-1|-|TRBV9
TGTGCCAGCAGTGAAGGACTGTCCCTGAACACTGAAGCTTTCTTT
CASSEGLSLNTEAFF
>-|TRBJ1-2|-|TRBV5-1
TGCGCCAGCCGGGGGGACCTCTATGGCTACACCTTC
CASRGDLYGYTF
>once|TRBJ2-1|-|TRBV19
TGTGCCAGTAGTATAACCGGGCCACGACAGGTAAGAGATGAGCAGTTCTTC
CASSITGPRQVRDEQFF
>-|TRBJ2-1|TRBD2|TRBV2
TGTGCCAGCAGTTGGACTAGCGGGGGAAACGAGCAGTTCTTC
CASSWTSGGNEQFF
>-|TRBJ2-1|-|TRBV6-5
TGTGCCAGCAGAAAACAAGGCCAAGATGGAGATGAGCAGTTCTTC
CASRKQGQDGDEQFF
>once|TRBJ2-3|TRBD2|TRBV5-1
TGCGCCAGCAGCTGGGGACTAGCGACAGATACGCAGTATTTT
CASSWGLATDTQYF
>once|TRBJ2-2|TRBD2|TRBV10-3
TGTGCCATCAGTGATTTTAGCGGGAGGCCCACCGGGGAGCTGTTTTTT
CAISDFSGRPTGELFF
>-|TRBJ1-2|-|TRBV6-1
TGTGCCAGCAGTGAAACGGGGGTACATGGCTACACCTTC
CASSETGVHGYTF
>-|TRBJ2-5|TRBD1|TRBV5-1
TGCGCCAGCAGCCCGGGGACAGGGCCCAAGACCCAGTACTTC
CASSPGTGPKTQYF
>-|TRBJ1-6|-|TRBV4-1
TGCGCCAGCAGCCAAGAATTAAGTCAGGGCGTCCGTAATTCACCCCTCCACTTT
CASSQELSQGVRNSPLHF
>-|TRBJ2-1|TRBD1|TRBV29-1
TGCAGCGTTCTCGACCGGGACAGGGTTGGGAGTGAGCAGTTCTTC
CSVLDRDRVGSEQFF
>-|TRBJ2-7|TRBD2|TRBV27
TGTGCCAGCAGTACCGGGACTAGACAGTACGAGCAGTACTTC
CASSTGTRQYEQYF
>-|TRBJ2-7|TRBD1|TRBV11-3
TGTGCCAGCAGCCCCAGGACAGGGACGCGCACCCTTGAGCAGTACTTC
CASSPRTGTRTLEQYF
>few|TRBJ1-1|TRBD1|TRBV9
TGTGCCAGCAGCGGTCCCGGGACAGGGTCGGACACTGAAGCTTTCTTT
CASSGPGTGSDTEAFF
>-|TRBJ1-5|TRBD1|TRBV27
TGTGCCAGCAGTTTAATGTTTGACAGGGGTAGCAATCAGCCCCAGCATTTT
CASSLMFDRGSNQPQHF
>-|TRBJ1-5|-|TRBV30
TGTGCCTGGAGTGCCTTCAATCAGCCCCAGCATTTT
CAWSAFNQPQHF
>-|TRBJ1-2|TRBD1|TRBV28
TGTGCCAGCAGCGCCCCAGGAGCAGGGGGCTTTAACTATGGCTACACCTTC
CASSAPGAGGFNYGYTF
>-|TRBJ2-7|-|TRBV30
TGTGCCTGGACGCCCGGAAGGGCAGGGTACACCTACGAGCAGTACTTC
CAWTPGRAGYTYEQYF
>-|TRBJ2-2|TRBD2|TRBV10-1
TGCGCCAGCAGTGATGAGTGGGTAGCGGGAGGGCCTAACACCGGGGAGCTGTTTTTT
CASSDEWVAGGPNTGELFF
>-|TRBJ2-7|-|TRBV5-1
TGCGCCAGCAGCTCCTCCGCCGGGACACCTTGGGAGCAGTACTTC
CASSSSAGTPWEQYF
>-|TRBJ2-7|-|TRBV28
TGTGCCAGCAGTTTAAGGGGCTACGAGCAGTACTTC
CASSLRGYEQYF
>-|TRBJ1-2|-|TRBV5-1
TGCGCCAGCAGCTTGGCTGGGCAGATTTATGGCTACACCTTC
CASSLAGQIYGYTF
>-|TRBJ2-4|-|TRBV27
TGTGCCAGCAGTTTAGTTGGGACAACTACTCTAGCCAAAAACATTCAGTACTTC
CASSLVGTTTLAKNIQYF
>-|TRBJ2-5|TRBD2|TRBV28
TGTGCCAGCAGCCTAACCCGCCTAGCGGGAGTCAAAGAGACCCAGTACTTC
CASSLTRLAGVKETQYF
>-|TRBJ2-1|-|TRBV2
TGTGCCAGCAAACAGGGTACCTACAATGAGCAGTTCTTC
CASKQGTYNEQFF
>-|TRBJ2-5|-|TRBV6-5
TGTGCCACCCACCGCTTCGCGGGGTACCAAGAGACCCAGTACTTC
CATHRFAGYQETQYF
>-|TRBJ2-1|TRBD1|TRBV19
TGTGCCAGTAGGCCCGGTGGGGGGACAGGTGAGCAGTTCTTC
CASRPGGGTGEQFF
>-|TRBJ2-7|-|TRBV4-2
TGTGCCAGCAGCCAAGGGGCGGGGAGGTCCTACGAGCAGTACTTC
CASSQGAGRSYEQYF
>-|TRBJ1-2|-|TRBV21-1
TGTGCCAGAAAAGAACAGGGAGATTCTTTTTTAACCGACTTC
CARKEQGDSFLTDF
>-|TRBJ1-2|-|TRBV5-1
TGCGCCAGCAGCTTAGACATTAACTATGGCTACACCTTC
CASSLDINYGYTF
>many|TRBJ1-3|-|TRBV4-1
TGCGCCAGCAGCCGGCAGGGTTGGGTCTTAAATGGAAACACCATATATTTT
CASSRQGWVLNGNTIYF
>-|TRBJ2-7|TRBD1|TRBV5-6
TGTGCCAGCAGCTCGACAGGGATCCACGAGCAGTACTTC
CASSSTGIHEQYF
>-|TRBJ2-1|-|TRBV27
TGTGCCAGCAGTCGAAATAGGGGCAATGAGCAGTTCTTC
CASSRNRGNEQFF
>-|TRBJ2-7|TRBD1|TRBV28
TGTGCCAGCAGCTTGGGGGAGGGGACAGGGGCCGAGCAGTACTTC
CASSLGEGTGAEQYF
>-|TRBJ2-7|TRBD1|TRBV5-1
TGCGCCAGCAGCTTTCGGTCCAGGGGGAGCGACGAGCAGTACTTC
CASSFRSRGSDEQYF
>-|TRBJ2-2|-|TRBV10-2
TGCGCCAGCAGTGGCCCAGCAGGAAACACCGGGGAGCTGTTTTTT
CASSGPAGNTGELFF
>-|TRBJ1-6|-|TRBV6-6
TGTGCCAGCAGTTACGCGGATTCACCCCTCCACTTT
CASSYADSPLHF
>-|TRBJ1-5|TRBD1|TRBV25-1
TGTGCCAGCAGTTCGACAGGGCATCAGCCCCAGCATTTT
CASSSTGHQPQHF
>-|TRBJ1-3|TRBD1|TRBV5-1
TGCGCCAGCAGCTTGGGGGATCGGACAGGCGGGAACTCTGGAAACACCATATATTTT
CASSLGDRTGGNSGNTIYF
>-|TRBJ2-7|-|TRBV11-2
TGTGCCAGCAGCCTAAGTATCCCCTACGAGCAGTACTTC
CASSLSIPYEQYF
>once|TRBJ2-7|TRBD2|TRBV28
TGTGCCAGCAGTTTAGGGACTAGCGCCTCCTACGAGCAGTACTTC
CASSLGTSASYEQYF
>-|TRBJ2-5|TRBD2|TRBV7-9
TGTGCCAGCAGCTTAGACGGGGGGTTTCACGAGACCCAGTACTTC
CASSLDGGFHETQYF
>once|TRBJ2-1|TRBD2|TRBV5-6
TGTGCCAGCAGCGATCGGACTAGCGGGAGCTACAATGAGCAGTTCTTC
CASSDRTSGSYNEQFF
>-|TRBJ1-3|-|TRBV7-9
TGTGCCAGCAGCTTCACCGGAGCGGCTGGAAACACCATATATTTT
CASSFTGAAGNTIYF
>once|TRBJ2-1|TRBD2|TRBV30
TGTGCCTGGAGTGCCCTCGCGGGGGGCCGCAATCAGCAGTTCTTC
CAWSALAGGRNQQFF
>few|TRBJ1-1|-|TRBV28
TGTGCCAGCACTGGCATGGCAGGGAGGTACACTGAAGCTTTCTTT
CASTGMAGRYTEAFF
>once|TRBJ1-5|TRBD1|TRBV2
TGTGCCAGCAGCCGGGGGACAGGGGACGGTTTTCAGCCCCAGCATTTT
CASSRGTGDGFQPQHF
>-|TRBJ2-5|-|TRBV7-3
TGTGCCAGCAGTCCCGGTGCTACAGAGACCCAGTACTTC
CASSPGATETQYF
>-|TRBJ2-5|TRBD1|TRBV5-1
TGCGCCAGCAGCCCCAGGACCGGGACAGGTGCTCCGGAGACCCAGTACTTC
CASSPRTGTGAPETQYF
>-|TRBJ1-1|-|TRBV6-6
TGTGCCAGCAGCCACCCCCCCGGGTGGAACACTGAAGCTTTCTTT
CASSHPPGWNTEAFF
>-|TRBJ1-6|-|TRBV6-1
TGTGCCAGCAGTGAGTTGTACGATGACAGGCGTAATTCACCCCTCCACTTT
CASSELYDDRRNSPLHF
>-|TRBJ2-5|TRBD1|TRBV15
TGTGCCACCAGCAGAGGGGACAGGGGGTGGAAAGAGACCCAGTACTTC
CATSRGDRGWKETQYF
>-|TRBJ1-2|-|TRBV20-1
TGCAGTCACACCTATGGCTACACCTTC
CSHTYGYTF
>-|TRBJ1-4|TRBD1|TRBV19
TGTGCCAGCCTAGACAGGGGGCGCAGCGCTAATGAAAAACTGTTTTTT
CASLDRGRSANEKLFF
>once|TRBJ1-1|-|TRBV25-1
TGTGCCAGCAGTCCCCTGGGGGGGGTACAGACTGAAGCTTTCTTT
CASSPLGGVQTEAFF
>-|TRBJ2-1|TRBD2|TRBV6-1
TGTGCCAGCAGTGAAGAGGGACTAGCGGGAGAAGCCCCCGCAGCCTCCTACAATGAGCAGTTCTTC
CASSEEGLAGEAPAASYNEQFF